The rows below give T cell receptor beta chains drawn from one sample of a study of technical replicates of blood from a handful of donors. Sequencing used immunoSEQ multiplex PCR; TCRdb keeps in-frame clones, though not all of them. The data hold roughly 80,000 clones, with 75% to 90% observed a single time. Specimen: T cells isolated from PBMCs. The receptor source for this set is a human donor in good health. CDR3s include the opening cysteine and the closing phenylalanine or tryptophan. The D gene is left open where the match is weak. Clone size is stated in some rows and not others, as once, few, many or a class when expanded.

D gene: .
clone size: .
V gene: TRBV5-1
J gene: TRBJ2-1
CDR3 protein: CASSLELLSSYNEQFF
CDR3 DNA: TGCGCCAGCAGCTTGGAACTCCTGAGCTCCTACAATGAGCAGTTCTTC

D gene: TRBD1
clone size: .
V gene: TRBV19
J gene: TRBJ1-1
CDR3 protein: CASIQWGQRNTEAFF
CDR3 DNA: TGTGCCAGTATACAATGGGGACAGAGAAACACTGAAGCTTTCTTT

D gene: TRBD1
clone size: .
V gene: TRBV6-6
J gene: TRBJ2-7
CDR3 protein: CASSYYRTGSSYEQYF
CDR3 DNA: TGTGCCAGCAGTTACTATAGGACAGGGAGCTCCTACGAGCAGTACTTC

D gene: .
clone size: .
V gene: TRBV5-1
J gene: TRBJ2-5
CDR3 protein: CASSLVIGGRETQYF
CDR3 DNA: TGCGCCAGCAGCTTAGTAATTGGAGGGAGAGAGACCCAGTACTTC

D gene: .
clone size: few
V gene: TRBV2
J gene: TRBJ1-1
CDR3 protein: CAGQTTLNTEAFF
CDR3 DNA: TGTGCCGGACAGACAACGCTGAACACTGAAGCTTTCTTT

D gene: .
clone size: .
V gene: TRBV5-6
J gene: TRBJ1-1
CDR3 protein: CASSLEGRWLGVTEAFF
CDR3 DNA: TGTGCCAGCAGCTTGGAGGGGAGGTGGTTAGGGGTAACTGAAGCTTTCTTT

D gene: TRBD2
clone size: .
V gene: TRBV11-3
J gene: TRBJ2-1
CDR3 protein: CASTTAERREIVNEQFF
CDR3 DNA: TGTGCCAGCACCACCGCCGAGAGGCGGGAGATAGTCAATGAGCAGTTCTTC

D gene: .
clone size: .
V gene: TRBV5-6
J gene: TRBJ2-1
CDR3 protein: CASSSPGEQFF
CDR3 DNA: TGTGCCAGCAGCTCCCCCGGTGAGCAGTTCTTC

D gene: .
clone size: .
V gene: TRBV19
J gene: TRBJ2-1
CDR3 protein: CASSDGAPSSYNEQFF
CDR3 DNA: TGTGCCAGTAGTGACGGAGCACCTAGCTCCTACAATGAGCAGTTCTTC

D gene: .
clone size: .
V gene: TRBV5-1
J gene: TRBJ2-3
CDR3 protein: CASSFLGQHTDTQYF
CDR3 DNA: TGCGCCAGCAGCTTCCTCGGACAGCACACAGATACGCAGTATTTT

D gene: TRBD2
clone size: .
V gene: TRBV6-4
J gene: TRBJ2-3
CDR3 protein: CASSDGRETDTQYF
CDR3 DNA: TGTGCCAGCAGTGACGGGCGGGAGACAGATACGCAGTATTTT

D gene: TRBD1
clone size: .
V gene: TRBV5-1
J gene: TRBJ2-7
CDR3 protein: CASSLVSGGISYEQYF
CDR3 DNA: TGCGCCAGCAGCTTGGTTTCAGGGGGTATCTCCTACGAGCAGTACTTC

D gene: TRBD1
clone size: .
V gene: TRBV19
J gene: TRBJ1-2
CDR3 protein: CASSIDAQDREHYGYTF
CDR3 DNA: TGTGCCAGTAGTATAGATGCCCAGGACAGGGAACACTATGGCTACACCTTC

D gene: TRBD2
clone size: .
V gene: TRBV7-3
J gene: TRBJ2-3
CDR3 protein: CASSLSRAGAADTQYF
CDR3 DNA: TGTGCCAGCAGCCTCTCCCGAGCGGGAGCTGCAGATACGCAGTATTTT

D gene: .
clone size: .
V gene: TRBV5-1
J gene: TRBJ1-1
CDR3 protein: CASSLDAHMNTEAFF
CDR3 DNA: TGCGCCAGCAGCTTGGATGCACATATGAACACTGAAGCTTTCTTT

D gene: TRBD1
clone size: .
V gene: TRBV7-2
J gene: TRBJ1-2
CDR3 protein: CASSLGTGQLYGYTF
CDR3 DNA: TGTGCCAGCAGCCTAGGAACGGGACAGCTATATGGCTACACCTTC

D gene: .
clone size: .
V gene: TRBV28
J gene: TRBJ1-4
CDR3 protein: CASRGNREVEKLFF
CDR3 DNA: TGTGCCAGCAGGGGCAACCGGGAAGTTGAAAAACTGTTTTTT

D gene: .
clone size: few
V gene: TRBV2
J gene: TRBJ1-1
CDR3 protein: CASRTDRNTEAFF
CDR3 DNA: TGTGCCAGCAGAACTGACAGGAACACTGAAGCTTTCTTT

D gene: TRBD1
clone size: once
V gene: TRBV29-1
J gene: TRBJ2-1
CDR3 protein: CSVGRDRGYNEQFF
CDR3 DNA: TGCAGCGTAGGCCGGGACAGGGGATACAATGAGCAGTTCTTC

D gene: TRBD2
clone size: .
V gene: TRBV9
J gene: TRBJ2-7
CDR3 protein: CASSGGLAGGSYYEQYF
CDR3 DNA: TGTGCCAGCAGCGGGGGACTAGCGGGAGGGTCTTACTACGAGCAGTACTTC

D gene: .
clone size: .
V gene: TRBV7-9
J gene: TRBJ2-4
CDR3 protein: CASSLGDGNIQYF
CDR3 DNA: TGTGCCAGCAGCTTAGGTGACGGGAACATTCAGTACTTC

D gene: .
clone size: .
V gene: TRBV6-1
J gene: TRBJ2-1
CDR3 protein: CATPGYNEQFF
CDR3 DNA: TGTGCCACCCCGGGATACAATGAGCAGTTCTTC

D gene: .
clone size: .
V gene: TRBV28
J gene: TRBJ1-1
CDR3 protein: CASSFLQNGGTEAFF
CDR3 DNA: TGTGCCAGCAGTTTTTTACAGAACGGGGGCACTGAAGCTTTCTTT

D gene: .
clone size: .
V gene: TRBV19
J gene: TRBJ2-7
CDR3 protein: CASSIGAGSYEQYF
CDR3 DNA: TGTGCCAGTAGTATAGGGGCAGGTAGCTACGAGCAGTACTTC

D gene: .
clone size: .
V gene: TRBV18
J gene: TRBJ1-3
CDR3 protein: CASSADSSGNTIYF
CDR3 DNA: TGTGCCAGCTCCGCGGACAGCTCTGGAAACACCATATATTTT

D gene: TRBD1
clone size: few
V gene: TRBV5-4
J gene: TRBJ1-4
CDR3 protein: CASSLAGGNEKLFF
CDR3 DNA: TGTGCCAGCAGCTTGGCAGGGGGTAATGAAAAACTGTTTTTT

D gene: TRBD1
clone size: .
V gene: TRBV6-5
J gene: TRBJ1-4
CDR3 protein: CASSPGTGENEKLFF
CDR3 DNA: TGTGCCAGCAGTCCTGGGACAGGGGAAAATGAAAAACTGTTTTTT

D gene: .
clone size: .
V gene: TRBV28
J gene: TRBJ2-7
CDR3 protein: CASSLGDFYEQYF
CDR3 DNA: TGTGCCAGCAGTTTGGGGGACTTCTACGAGCAGTACTTC

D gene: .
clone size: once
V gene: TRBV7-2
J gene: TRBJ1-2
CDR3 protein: CASSFKQGWDGYTF
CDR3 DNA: TGTGCCAGCAGCTTTAAACAGGGTTGGGATGGCTACACCTTC

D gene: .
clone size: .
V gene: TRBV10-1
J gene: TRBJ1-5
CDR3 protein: CASTKQGGNQPQHF
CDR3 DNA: TGCGCCAGCACCAAACAGGGAGGCAATCAGCCCCAGCATTTT

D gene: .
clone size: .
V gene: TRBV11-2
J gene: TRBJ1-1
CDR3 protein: CASSLGRSSNTEAFF
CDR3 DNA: TGTGCCAGCAGCTTAGGGAGGTCATCAAACACTGAAGCTTTCTTT

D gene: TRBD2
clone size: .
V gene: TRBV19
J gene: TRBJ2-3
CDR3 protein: CASSIMSSGRARTDTQYF
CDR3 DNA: TGTGCCAGTAGTATAATGTCTAGCGGGAGGGCAAGGACAGATACGCAGTATTTT

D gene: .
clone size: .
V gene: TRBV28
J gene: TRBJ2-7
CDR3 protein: CASSTRLESSYEQYF
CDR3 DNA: TGTGCCAGCAGTACTAGACTAGAGAGCTCCTACGAGCAGTACTTC

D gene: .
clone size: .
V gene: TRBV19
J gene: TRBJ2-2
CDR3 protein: CASSPGGELFF
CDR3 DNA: TGTGCCAGTAGCCCGGGGGGGGAGCTGTTTTTT

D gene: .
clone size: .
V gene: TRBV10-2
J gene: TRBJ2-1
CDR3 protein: CASSDQVKAYNEQFF
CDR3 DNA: TGCGCCAGCAGTGATCAGGTTAAGGCCTACAATGAGCAGTTCTTC

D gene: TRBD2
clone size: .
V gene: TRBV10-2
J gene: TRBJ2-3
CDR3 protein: CASSELAGGPIYTDTQYF
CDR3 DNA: TGCGCCAGCAGTGAGCTAGCGGGAGGGCCAATATACACAGATACGCAGTATTTT

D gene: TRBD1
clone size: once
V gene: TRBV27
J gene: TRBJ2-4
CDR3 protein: CASRVQGTNIQYF
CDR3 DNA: TGTGCCAGCAGAGTACAGGGGACGAACATTCAGTACTTC

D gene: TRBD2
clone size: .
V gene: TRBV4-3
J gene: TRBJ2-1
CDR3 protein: CASSQDLRTSGKYNEQFF
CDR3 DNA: TGCGCCAGCAGCCAAGATCTCAGGACTAGCGGGAAATACAATGAGCAGTTCTTC

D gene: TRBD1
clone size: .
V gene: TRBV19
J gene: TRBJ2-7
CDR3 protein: CASSITPRGTYEQYF
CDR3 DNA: TGTGCCAGTAGTATTACCCCCAGGGGGACCTACGAGCAGTACTTC

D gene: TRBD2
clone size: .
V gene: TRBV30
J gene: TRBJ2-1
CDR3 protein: CAWGQGAGDNEQFF
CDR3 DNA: TGTGCCTGGGGCCAAGGAGCGGGAGACAATGAGCAGTTCTTC

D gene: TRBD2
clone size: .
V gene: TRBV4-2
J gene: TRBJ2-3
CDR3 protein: CASSRLGVGTSGNRADTQYF
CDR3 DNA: TGTGCCAGCAGCCGATTAGGGGTCGGGACTAGCGGGAATCGAGCAGATACGCAGTATTTT

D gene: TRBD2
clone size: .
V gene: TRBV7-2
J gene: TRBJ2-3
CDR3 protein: CASSPKLAGVGDTQYF
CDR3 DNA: TGTGCCAGCAGCCCAAAACTAGCGGGAGTCGGAGATACGCAGTATTTT

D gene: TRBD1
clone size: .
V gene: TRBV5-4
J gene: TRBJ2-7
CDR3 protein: CASSFPGQGFYEQYF
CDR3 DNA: TGTGCCAGCAGCTTCCCGGGACAGGGGTTTTACGAGCAGTACTTC

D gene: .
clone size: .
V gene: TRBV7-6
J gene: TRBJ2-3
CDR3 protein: CASSLGTTDTQYF
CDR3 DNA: TGTGCCAGCAGCTTAGGAACAACAGATACGCAGTATTTT

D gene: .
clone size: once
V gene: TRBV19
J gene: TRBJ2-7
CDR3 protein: CASSIGSDYEQYF
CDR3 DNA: TGTGCCAGTAGTATAGGGAGCGATTACGAGCAGTACTTC

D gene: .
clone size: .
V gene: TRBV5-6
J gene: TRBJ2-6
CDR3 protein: CASSLQVSGANVLTF
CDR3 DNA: TGTGCCAGCAGCTTACAGGTTTCTGGGGCCAACGTCCTGACTTTC

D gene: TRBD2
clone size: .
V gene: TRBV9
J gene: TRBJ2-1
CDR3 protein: CASSVGSAGGPYNEQFF
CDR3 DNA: TGTGCCAGCAGCGTAGGGTCCGCGGGAGGTCCCTACAATGAGCAGTTCTTC

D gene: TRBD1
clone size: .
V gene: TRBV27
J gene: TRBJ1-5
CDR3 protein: CASSLGQGGWPQHF
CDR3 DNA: TGTGCCAGCAGTTTAGGACAGGGAGGATGGCCCCAGCATTTT

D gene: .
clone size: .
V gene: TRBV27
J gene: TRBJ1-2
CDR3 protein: CASSRQIQQGANYGYTF
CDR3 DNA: TGTGCCAGCAGTCGCCAGATCCAACAGGGTGCGAACTATGGCTACACCTTC